Below, 26 T cell receptor beta chains from the same sample are listed, as sequenced in a study of brain T cells in children with intractable seizures. Using immunoSEQ multiplex PCR, the repertoire was profiled, and TCRdb retains in-frame clones only, with some absent. The table lists around 80,000 clones, about 90% of them singletons. Sequences were derived from peripheral blood, sampled at surgery. The receptor set was obtained from a girl aged 2 to 10 with Rasmussen encephalitis and intractable seizures.

The J gene is TRBJ2-1, the V gene TRBV11-3; TRBD1 might be the D (5 bases). The CDR3 loop spans 17 amino acids. Germline V gene sequence: CDR1 SGHNT, CDR2 YENEEA. V was trimmed by 4 bases and J by 0 bases, leaving 16 bases between them. CDR3 DNA sequence: TGTGCCAGCAGCTGGGGCTCGAGCAAAAGCTCCTACAATGAGCAGTTCTTC. Translated, it gives CASSWGSSKSSYNEQFF.

This chain joins TRBV9 and TRBJ1-5; possibly TRBD1 for D (6 bases). There are 15 residues in the CDR3. V was trimmed by 2 bases and J by 0 bases, leaving 9 bases between them. Germline values: CDR1 SGDLS, CDR2 YYNGEE. CDR3 bases: TGTGCCAGCAGCGTCGGGACATATAGCAATCAGCCCCAGCATTTT. This codes for CASSVGTYSNQPQHF.

This sequence joins TRBV28 and TRBJ2-7, with D possibly TRBD2 on 7 matching bases. Germline CDR1 MDHEN, CDR2 SYDVKM. The CDR3 extends over 15 amino acids. Between the trimmed V and J ends, which lost 4 bases and 5 bases, there was a span of 18 bases. The CDR3 here is CASSSRGGGPNEQYF. CDR3 nucleotide sequence: TGTGCCAGCAGTTCCCGTGGGGGGGGCCCCAACGAGCAGTACTTC.

The rearrangement links TRBV6-5 to TRBJ2-7, with TRBD2 matching 10 bases. The CDR3 length is 15 residues. Trimming at V came to 4 bases and at J to 2 bases, leaving 5 bases not matched to a gene. CDR1 is MNHEY and CDR2 is SVGAGI in the germline V gene. The DNA for the CDR3 is TGTGCCAGCAGTTGGACTAGCGGAACACCCTACGAGCAGTACTTC. It specifies CASSWTSGTPYEQYF.

This clone was seen only once. This sequence joins TRBV4-1 and TRBJ1-2; 7 nucleotides match TRBD1. Germline V CDR1 and CDR2: MGHRA, YSYEKL. The CDR3 totals 17 residues. The V segment lost 1 base and the J segment 4 bases; nucleotides outside the gene matches: 12. This CDR3 is CASSQGQSDRVPYGYTF. The CDR3 DNA follows: TGCGCCAGCAGCCAAGGGCAGAGCGACAGGGTGCCCTATGGCTACACCTTC.

The chain has TRBV9 and TRBJ1-2; D call uncertain. This CDR3 contains 13 residues. The germline V gene has CDR1 SGDLS and CDR2 YYNGEE. V lost 4 bases to trimming and J lost 2 bases, with 9 bases between them. For the CDR3, the DNA is TGTGCCAGCAGCCCGCAACCAAACTATGGCTACACCTTC. Amino acid sequence: CASSPQPNYGYTF.

The chain couples TRBV19 to TRBJ1-3, with a possible D match to TRBD1 (5 bases). V was shortened by 7 bases and J by 4 bases, with 11 bases between the two germline ends. Germline assignment: CDR1 LNHDA and CDR2 SQIVND (reference sequence). The CDR3 totals 13 residues. The CDR3 sequence is CASTRTTGNTIYF. In DNA, the CDR3 is TGTGCCAGTACCAGGACAACAGGAAACACCATATATTTT.

CDR3 sequence (DNA): TGTGCCAGCAGCCCAAAACCAGGGTCAGGAAACACCATATATTTT. This encodes CASSPKPGSGNTIYF. V is TRBV11-2 and J is TRBJ1-3, with D perhaps matching TRBD1 (5 bases). Germline CDR1 and CDR2: SGHAT and FQNNGV. Trimming removed 5 bases from V and 4 bases from J, with 15 bases in between. The CDR3 covers 15 residues.

The chain carries TRBV7-9 and TRBJ2-5; the D gene could be TRBD1 or TRBD2 (6 bases each). The CDR3 is 15 amino acids. From germline, CDR1 is SEHNR and CDR2 FQNEAQ (reference sequence). The V end lost 5 bases, the J end lost 5 bases, and 18 bases lay between the germline ends. Written as DNA, the CDR3 is TGTGCCAGCAGCGAACGGTCCGGGGGCTTCGAGACCCAGTACTTC. This codes for CASSERSGGFETQYF.

This rearrangement joins TRBV27 to TRBJ1-2, with D tentatively TRBD1 (6 bases). Germline-derived CDR1 and CDR2 are MNHEY and SMNVEV (reference sequence). With 3 bases removed from V and 8 bases from J, the gap between germline ends came to 19 bases. The CDR3 is 15 residues long. CDR3 DNA sequence: TGTGCCAGCAGTTTTACCGGGGGCAGTTTGAAGGGCTACACCTTC. Its translation is CASSFTGGSLKGYTF.

This clone has a single count. The chain joins TRBV28 to TRBJ2-1; TRBD1 aligns across 11 bases. CDR3 size: 16 residues. Germline V CDR1 and CDR2: MDHEN, SYDVKM. Germline trimming cut 5 bases from V and 4 bases from J; bases unmatched to any gene: 7. CDR3 in DNA: TGTGCCAGCAGTCAAACCGGGACAGGGGGTTACAATGAGCAGTTCTTC. Protein: CASSQTGTGGYNEQFF.

The chain employs TRBV2 and TRBJ2-3; 12 bases are shared with TRBD2. The CDR3 consists of 17 residues. V shed 7 bases, J shed 1 base, and the junction held 9 bases outside the gene matches. CDR1 and CDR2 from the germline V gene are SNHLY and FYNNEI. In DNA, the CDR3 is TGTGCCAGCAATAGACTAGCGGGGGAAGTTGGCACAGATACGCAGTATTTT. This translates into CASNRLAGEVGTDTQYF.

This sequence joins TRBV19 and TRBJ1-5; D perhaps matches TRBD1 (5 bases). The V and J ends lost 9 bases and 4 bases respectively, with 16 bases between them. The CDR3 is made up of 14 amino acids. CDR1 is LNHDA, CDR2 SQIVND, per germline (reference sequence). This CDR3 is CASEHHRINQPQHF. DNA of the CDR3: TGTGCCAGCGAACATCACAGGATTAATCAGCCCCAGCATTTT.

The rearrangement uses TRBV7-9 and TRBJ1-2; no definite D call. The CDR3 contains 15 residues. The germline gives CDR1 SEHNR, CDR2 FQNEAQ (reference sequence). With 6 bases removed from V and 4 bases from J, the gap between germline ends came to 18 bases. CDR3: CASSLLGEEGYGYTF. The CDR3 bases are TGTGCCAGCAGTTTACTCGGGGAAGAGGGCTATGGCTACACCTTC.

The genes are TRBV4-2 and TRBJ1-5; D is unresolved. Trimming left V 3 bases short and J 2 bases short, with 8 bases between. Germline loops: CDR1 LGHNA, CDR2 YNFKEQ. This CDR3 spans 14 amino acids. This CDR3 is CASSQNNGNQPQHF. CDR3 coding DNA: TGTGCCAGCAGCCAGAATAATGGCAATCAGCCCCAGCATTTT.

The V call is TRBV28, the J call TRBJ1-2, with D perhaps TRBD1 (5 bases). The CDR3 length is 15 residues. V lost 3 bases, J lost 6 bases, and 17 bases lay in between. The V gene's germline CDR1 is MDHEN and CDR2 SYDVKM. DNA of the CDR3: TGTGCCAGCAGTTTCGCCCCTCATCAGGGCCATGGCTACACCTTC. This gives the protein CASSFAPHQGHGYTF.

The CDR3 sequence is CSASMSRGGPYNEQFF. In DNA form, the CDR3 reads TGCAGTGCTAGTATGTCCCGGGGAGGACCCTACAATGAGCAGTTCTTC. V is TRBV20-1 and J is TRBJ2-1; weak D call: TRBD2 (6 bases). The CDR3 has 16 residues. In germline, CDR1 is DFQATT, CDR2 SNEGSKA (reference sequence). Trimming shortened V by 3 bases and J by 2 bases, and 17 bases separated the two germline ends.

The chain is built from TRBV28 and TRBJ1-5, with D hard to call. The CDR3 has 15 residues. V lost 7 bases and J 4 bases, leaving 17 bases between the germline ends. CDR1 is MDHEN, CDR2 SYDVKM, per germline. CDR3 sequence (DNA): TGTGCCAGCACCCCCATGGGGTCGTCTAATCAGCCCCAGCATTTT. Translating gives CASTPMGSSNQPQHF.

This clone was recorded once. This rearrangement joins TRBV29-1 to TRBJ1-2; D gene ambiguous. The CDR3 extends over 15 amino acids. The V and J ends lost 6 bases and 2 bases respectively, with 19 bases between them. The germline gives CDR1 SQVTM, CDR2 ANQGSEA. DNA of the CDR3: TGCAGCGTGTTTCTGTACAGAGATCTCAACTATGGCTACACCTTC. This codes for CSVFLYRDLNYGYTF.

The chain combines TRBV5-6 with TRBJ2-5; D ambiguous. The V end lost 2 bases, the J end lost 2 bases, and 10 bases lay between the germline ends. This CDR3 spans 14 amino acids. CDR1 and CDR2 from the germline V gene are SGHDT and YYEEEE. The CDR3 DNA reads as TGTGCCAGCAGCTTCGGGCCAGATCAAGAGACCCAGTACTTC. This codes for CASSFGPDQETQYF.

The rearrangement uses TRBV27 and TRBJ2-3, with 8 bases identical to TRBD2. J lost 2 bases, V lost 5 bases, and 6 bases had no gene match. The CDR3 covers 15 residues. Germline CDR1 is MNHEY and CDR2 is SMNVEV (reference sequence). The CDR3 here is CASSISGALTDTQYF. CDR3 DNA sequence: TGTGCCAGCAGTATTAGCGGGGCGCTCACAGATACGCAGTATTTT.

The CDR3 DNA reads TGTGCCAGCAGTTCCATAGCGGGGGGGTTCAATGAGCAGTTCTTC. As protein: CASSSIAGGFNEQFF. The chain carries TRBV28 and TRBJ2-1; TRBD2 matches 11 bases. V gave up 4 bases and J gave up 6 bases; unmatched junction bases: 5. This CDR3 has 15 amino acids. CDR1 MDHEN and CDR2 SYDVKM come from the germline V gene.

The chain couples TRBV19 to TRBJ2-1, with 10 nucleotides matching TRBD2. With V trimmed by 4 bases and J by 6 bases, 12 bases remained unmatched. Looked up from germline, CDR1 is LNHDA and CDR2 is SQIVND (reference sequence). This CDR3 has 17 residues. The CDR3 sequence is CASSTLGGAGGSNEQFF. The CDR3 DNA reads TGTGCCAGTAGTACACTCGGGGGAGCGGGAGGGAGCAATGAGCAGTTCTTC.

The chain couples TRBV10-2 to TRBJ2-1, with 15 positions matching TRBD2. CDR1 is WSHSY, CDR2 SAAADI, per germline. There are 16 residues in the CDR3. V dropped 6 bases and J dropped 10; count of bases not matched to a gene: 10. CDR3 region: CASSAGTSGRPREQFF. The CDR3 bases are TGCGCCAGCAGCGCCGGGACTAGCGGGAGGCCACGGGAGCAGTTCTTC.

The chain recombines TRBV27 with TRBJ2-1, with a tentative D call TRBD1 (6 bases). Trimming left V 5 bases short and J 9 bases short, with 20 bases between. This CDR3 is built from 15 residues. Germline values: CDR1 MNHEY, CDR2 SMNVEV (reference sequence). CDR3 bases: TGTGCCAGCAGTCCGGACAGTCCTTTCCTCGGTGAGCAGTTCTTC. The encoded protein is CASSPDSPFLGEQFF.

V and J are TRBV6-5 and TRBJ1-2, with 12 bases fitting TRBD1. The CDR3 consists of 14 residues. The ends lost 6 bases at V and 4 bases at J; junction bases unmatched: 3. The germline gives CDR1 MNHEY, CDR2 SVGAGI. The chain's CDR3 is CASRGTGGRYGYTF. Here the CDR3 DNA reads TGTGCCAGCAGGGGGACAGGGGGCCGCTATGGCTACACCTTC.